This TCR beta chain was recorded in a study of Graves' ophthalmopathy and Graves' hyperthyroidism. This clonotype has a count of ten or more. The authors isolated PBMCs from 9.5 to 10 ml of fresh peripheral blood. The TCR beta CDR3 regions underwent amplification from RNA transcripts. Second-round multiplex PCR followed a first-round RT-PCR using HTBI primers. TCRdb re-derived calls from the multiplex PCR reads in MiXCR, one entry per CDR3 protein. In the table there are under 800,000 distinct CDR3 sequences, approximately 21% of which are singletons. With V trimmed by 10 bases and J by 2 bases, 13 bases remained unmatched. Germline values: CDR1 MDHEN, CDR2 SYDVKM. This CDR3 is 15 amino acids long.

The sample comprised peripheral blood. The TCR originated in a woman aged 18-30 years with stable Graves' hyperthyroidism. Some clones in this sample may be carry-over from other donors' samples. This sequence joins TRBV28 and TRBJ1-1; 7 bases are a match to TRBD1. CDR3: CATLRDRGLNTEAFF. The CDR3 bases are TGTGCCACCTTAAGGGACAGAGGACTTAACACTGAAGCTTTCTTT. Together with reference TRBV28 and TRBJ1-1, the CDR3 gives the full variable domain: DVKVTQSSRYLVKRTGEKVFLECVQDMDHENMFWYRQDPGLGLRLIYFSYDVKMKEKGDIPEGYSVSREKKERFSLILESASTNQTSMYLCATLRDRGLNTEAFFGQGTRLTVV.